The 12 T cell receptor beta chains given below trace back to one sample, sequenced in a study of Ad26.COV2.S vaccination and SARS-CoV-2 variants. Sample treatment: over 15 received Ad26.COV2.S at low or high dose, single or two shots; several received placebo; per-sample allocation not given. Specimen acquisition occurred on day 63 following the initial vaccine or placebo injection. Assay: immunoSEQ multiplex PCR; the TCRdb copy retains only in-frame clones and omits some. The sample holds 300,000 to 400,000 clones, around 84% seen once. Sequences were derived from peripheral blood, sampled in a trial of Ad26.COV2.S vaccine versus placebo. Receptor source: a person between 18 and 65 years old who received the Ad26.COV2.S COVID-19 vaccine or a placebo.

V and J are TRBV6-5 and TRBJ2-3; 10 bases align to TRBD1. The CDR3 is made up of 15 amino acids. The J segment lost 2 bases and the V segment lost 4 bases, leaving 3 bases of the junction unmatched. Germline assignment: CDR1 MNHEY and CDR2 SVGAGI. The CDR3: CASSWTGGDTDTQYF. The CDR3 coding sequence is TGTGCCAGCAGTTGGACAGGGGGAGACACAGATACGCAGTATTTT.

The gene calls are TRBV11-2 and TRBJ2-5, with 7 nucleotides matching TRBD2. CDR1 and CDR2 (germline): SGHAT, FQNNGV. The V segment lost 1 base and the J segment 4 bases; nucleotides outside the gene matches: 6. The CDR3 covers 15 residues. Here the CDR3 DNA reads TGTGCCAGCAGCTTAGGGACTAGGTCTTTAGAGACCCAGTACTTC. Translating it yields CASSLGTRSLETQYF.

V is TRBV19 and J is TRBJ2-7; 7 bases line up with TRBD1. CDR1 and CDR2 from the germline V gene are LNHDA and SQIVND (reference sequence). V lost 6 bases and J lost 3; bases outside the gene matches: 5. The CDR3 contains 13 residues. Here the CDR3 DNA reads TGTGCCAGTAGCCGGGACAGACTCTACGAGCAGTACTTC. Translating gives CASSRDRLYEQYF. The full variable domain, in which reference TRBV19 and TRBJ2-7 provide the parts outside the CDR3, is DGGITQSPKYLFRKEGQNVTLSCEQNLNHDAMYWYRQDPGQGLRLIYYSQIVNDFQKGDIAEGYSVSREKKESFPLTVTSAQKNPTAFYLCASSRDRLYEQYFGPGTRLTVT.

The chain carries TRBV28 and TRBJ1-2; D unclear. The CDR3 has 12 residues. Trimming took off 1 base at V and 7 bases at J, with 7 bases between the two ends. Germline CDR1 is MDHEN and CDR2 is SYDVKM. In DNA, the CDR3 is TGTGCCAGCAGTTTATTCTCGGCTGGCTACACCTTC. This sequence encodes CASSLFSAGYTF.

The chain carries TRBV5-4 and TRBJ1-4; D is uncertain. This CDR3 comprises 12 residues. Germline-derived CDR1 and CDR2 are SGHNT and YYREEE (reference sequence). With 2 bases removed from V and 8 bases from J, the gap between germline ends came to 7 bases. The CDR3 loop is CASSFGEEKLFF. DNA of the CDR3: TGTGCCAGCAGCTTCGGGGAGGAAAAACTGTTTTTT.

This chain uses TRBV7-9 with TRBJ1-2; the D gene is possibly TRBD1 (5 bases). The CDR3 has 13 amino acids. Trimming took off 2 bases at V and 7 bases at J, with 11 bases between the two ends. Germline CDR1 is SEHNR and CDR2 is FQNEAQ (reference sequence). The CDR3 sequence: CASSLMGGSGYTF. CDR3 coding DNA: TGTGCCAGCAGCTTAATGGGGGGAAGTGGCTACACCTTC. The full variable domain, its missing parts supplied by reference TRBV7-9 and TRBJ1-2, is DTGVSQNPRHKITKRGQNVTFRCDPISEHNRLYWYRQTLGQGPEFLTYFQNEAQLEKSRLLSDRFSAERPKGSFSTLEIQRTEQGDSAMYLCASSLMGGSGYTFGSGTRLTVV.

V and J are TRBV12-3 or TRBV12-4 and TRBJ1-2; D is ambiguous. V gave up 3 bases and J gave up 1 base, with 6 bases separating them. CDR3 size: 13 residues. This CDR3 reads CASSLPNNYGYTF. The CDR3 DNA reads TGTGCCAGCAGTTTGCCAAATAACTATGGCTACACCTTC.

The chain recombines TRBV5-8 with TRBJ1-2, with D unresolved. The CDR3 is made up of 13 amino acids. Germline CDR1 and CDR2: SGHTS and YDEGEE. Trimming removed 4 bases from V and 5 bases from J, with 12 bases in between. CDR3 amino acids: CASSPGRQYGYTF. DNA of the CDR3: TGTGCCAGCAGCCCCGGGAGGCAGTATGGCTACACCTTC.

CDR3 in amino acids: CASRTGNNEKLFF. The CDR3, as DNA: TGTGCCAGCAGAACGGGAAATAATGAAAAACTGTTTTTT. This rearrangement joins TRBV5-4 to TRBJ1-4; no definite D call. V was cut by 5 bases and J by 4 bases, with 9 bases left in between. Germline V gene lookup returns CDR1 SGHNT and CDR2 YYREEE (reference sequence). This CDR3 is built from 13 residues.

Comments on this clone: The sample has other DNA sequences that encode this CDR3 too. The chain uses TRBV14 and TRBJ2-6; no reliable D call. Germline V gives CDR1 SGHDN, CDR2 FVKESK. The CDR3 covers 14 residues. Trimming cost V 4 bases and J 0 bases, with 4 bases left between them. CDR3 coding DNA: TGTGCCAGCAGCCGAGCCTCTGGGGCCAACGTCCTGACTTTC. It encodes CASSRASGANVLTF.

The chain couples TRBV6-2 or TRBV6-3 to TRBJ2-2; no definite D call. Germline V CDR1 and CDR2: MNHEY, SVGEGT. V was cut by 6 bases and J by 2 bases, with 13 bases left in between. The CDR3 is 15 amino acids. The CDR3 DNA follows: TGTGCCAGCAGCTTACAAGGCATTAACACCGGGGAGCTGTTTTTT. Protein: CASSLQGINTGELFF.

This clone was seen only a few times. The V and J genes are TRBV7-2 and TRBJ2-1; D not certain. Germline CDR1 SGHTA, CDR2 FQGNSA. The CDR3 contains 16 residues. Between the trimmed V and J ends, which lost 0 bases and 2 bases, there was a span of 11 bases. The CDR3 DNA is TGTGCCAGCAGCTTAGCACTACCCTTAACCTACAATGAGCAGTTCTTC. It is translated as CASSLALPLTYNEQFF.